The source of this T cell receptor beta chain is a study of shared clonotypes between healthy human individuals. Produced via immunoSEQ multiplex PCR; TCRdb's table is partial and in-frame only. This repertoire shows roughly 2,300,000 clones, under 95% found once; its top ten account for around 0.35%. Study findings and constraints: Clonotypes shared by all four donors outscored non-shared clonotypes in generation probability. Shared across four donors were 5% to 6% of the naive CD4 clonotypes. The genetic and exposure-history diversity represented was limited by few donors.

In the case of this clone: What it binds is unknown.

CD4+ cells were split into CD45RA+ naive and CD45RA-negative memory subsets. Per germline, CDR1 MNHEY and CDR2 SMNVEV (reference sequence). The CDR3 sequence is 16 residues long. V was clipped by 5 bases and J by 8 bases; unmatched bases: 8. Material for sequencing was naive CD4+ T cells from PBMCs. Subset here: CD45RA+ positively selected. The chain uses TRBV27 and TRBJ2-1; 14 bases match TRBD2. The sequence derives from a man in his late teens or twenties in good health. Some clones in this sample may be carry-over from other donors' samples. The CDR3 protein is CASSLGTSGRFYEQFF. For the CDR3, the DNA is TGTGCCAGCAGTCTAGGGACTAGCGGGAGATTCTATGAGCAGTTCTTC.